This T cell receptor beta chain is from a study of T cell repertoires in cytomegalovirus infection. On the study more broadly: Public signatures in TCR beta pointed to CMV infection and matching HLA type. Regarding the study as a whole: CMV-specific TCR beta clonotypes restricted by HLA-C dominated the ex vivo response. The cumulative frequency of public TCR beta families identified carriers of CMV plus the relevant HLA.

Remarks on this clonotype: Its target is unknown.

Germline CDR1 MDHEN, CDR2 SYDVKM. The CDR3 runs 13 residues. V lost 6 bases to trimming and J lost 4 bases, with 12 bases between them. TCRdb fed the reads into MiXCR, producing one record per CDR3 protein. The table shows approximately 180,000 distinct CDR3 sequences, with 9.5% occurring only once. The chain carries TRBV28 and TRBJ1-1, with D perhaps matching TRBD1 (5 bases). Input material: PBMCs. The receptor was derived from a human donor in good health (CMV status not recorded). Some clones in this sample may be carry-over from other donors' samples. The CDR3 is CASRGVGPTEAFF. CDR3 bases: TGTGCCAGCAGGGGGGTTGGGCCCACTGAAGCTTTCTTT.